Listed here is a single T cell receptor beta chain. Its antigen is unknown. These data are taken from a study of early T cells in non-severe SARS-CoV-2 infection. The wider study: Unpaired chains resulted from sequencing bulk RNA of unsorted whole blood. Study-wide findings and caveats: There was a bias toward anti-spike CD8 responses in VDJdb matching, which missed private and CD4 specificities.

Individually, cDNA molecules had unique molecular identifiers attached to them. TCRdb independently ran MiXCR on the 5' RACE reads; one entry per CDR3 protein. The data show 60,000 to 90,000 distinct CDR3 sequences, 16% seen once. This receptor was obtained from an adult who was a healthcare worker with PCR-confirmed SARS-CoV-2 infection or an uninfected control (not recorded which). Sequencing was carried out using whole blood.

Here the CDR3 reads CASSFGPRFSNTEAFF. CDR3 nucleotide sequence: TGTGCCAGCAGCTTTGGCCCCAGGTTTTCGAACACTGAAGCTTTCTTT. The rearrangement links TRBV11-2 to TRBJ1-1; D remains unclear. Germline CDR1 reads SGHAT; CDR2 reads FQNNGV. This CDR3 has 16 amino acids. V was trimmed by 3 bases and J by 1 base, leaving 15 bases between them. Using reference TRBV11-2 and TRBJ1-1 for the parts outside the CDR3, the full variable domain is EAGVAQSPRYKIIEKRQSVAFWCNPISGHATLYWYQQILGQGPKLLIQFQNNGVVDDSQLPKDRFSAERLKGVDSTLKIQPAKLEDSAVYLCASSFGPRFSNTEAFFGQGTRLTVV.